These 22 T cell receptor beta chains share one sample of origin, sequenced in a study of T-cell memory formation after mild COVID-19. TCRdb passed the 5' RACE reads through MiXCR, listing each CDR3 protein once. Among 400,000 to 550,000 distinct CDR3 sequences listed, 25% were seen once. Sample: PBMCs or a T cell subset sorted from them (not recorded which). The receptor set was obtained from an adult woman who had mild COVID-19 (a few samples of this study predate the infection). Cell type and time point are not known.

The rearrangement joins TRBV5-6 to TRBJ2-7, with D perhaps TRBD1 (6 bases). Germline CDR1 SGHDT, CDR2 YYEEEE. The V and J ends lost 2 bases and 6 bases respectively, with 18 bases between them. This CDR3 contains 15 residues. CDR3 protein: CASSLLTGPPGEQYF. DNA of the CDR3: TGTGCCAGCAGCTTACTAACAGGGCCTCCGGGCGAGCAGTACTTC.

This chain joins TRBV20-1 and TRBJ2-7, with 7 bases matching TRBD1. Trimming cost V 5 bases and J 2 bases; bases outside gene matches: 6. CDR1 DFQATT and CDR2 SNEGSKA come from the germline V gene (reference sequence). There are 13 residues in the CDR3. CDR3 sequence reads: CSAYRDSTYEQYF. The CDR3 DNA is TGCAGTGCTTACCGGGACAGTACCTACGAGCAGTACTTC.

The J gene is TRBJ1-2, the V gene TRBV11-2; no reliable D call. This CDR3 spans 15 amino acids. V was pared by 1 base and J by 0 bases, with 9 bases between. Germline lookup yields CDR1 SGHAT and CDR2 FQNNGV. The CDR3 protein is CASSLGLRSNYGYTF. CDR3 in DNA: TGTGCCAGCAGCTTAGGACTCAGATCTAACTATGGCTACACCTTC.

This clonotype occurred many times. This chain uses TRBV28 with TRBJ2-3; 12 bases are shared with TRBD2. There are 17 residues in the CDR3. Germline CDR1 reads MDHEN; CDR2 reads SYDVKM. Trimming cost V 11 bases and J 4 bases; bases outside gene matches: 16. The CDR3 region has the DNA TGTGCCTGGTCAACCTGGGATCTAGCGGGGGGGCCAGATACGCAGTATTTT. Translated: CAWSTWDLAGGPDTQYF.

This clonotype was counted between two and nine times. The gene calls are TRBV5-1 and TRBJ2-7; D gene unclear. V was shortened by 5 bases and J by 2 bases, with 14 bases between the two germline ends. Germline V gives CDR1 SGHRS, CDR2 YFSETQ. CDR3 length: 14 residues. The chain's CDR3 is CASSSGQRAYEQYF. The CDR3 DNA reads TGCGCCAGCAGTTCGGGCCAAAGGGCCTACGAGCAGTACTTC.

In this sample, this clonotype turned up a few times. CDR3 in amino acids: CASCRGDRGLEETQYF. The CDR3 DNA follows: TGTGCTAGTTGCCGAGGGGACAGGGGGCTTGAGGAGACCCAGTACTTC. The rearrangement joins TRBV12-5 to TRBJ2-5; TRBD1 matches 12 bases. The CDR3 length is 16 residues. V lost 8 bases, J lost 5 bases, and 12 bases stayed unmatched. From germline, CDR1 is LGHNT and CDR2 FRNRAP.

V usage is TRBV7-2 and J usage is TRBJ2-7, with 10 bases identical to TRBD2. From germline, CDR1 is SGHTA and CDR2 FQGNSA. J lost 4 bases, V lost 0 bases, and 6 bases had no gene match. There are 16 residues in the CDR3. The CDR3 nucleotides read TGTGCCAGCAGCTTAGCACTAGCGGGGCTCTTTTACGAGCAGTACTTC. It yields the protein CASSLALAGLFYEQYF.

The CDR3 reads CASSLSWSQDYGYTF. The CDR3 DNA follows: TGTGCCAGCAGTTTATCATGGTCGCAAGACTATGGCTACACCTTC. V and J are TRBV27 and TRBJ1-2; D is ambiguous. The V gene's germline CDR1 is MNHEY and CDR2 SMNVEV (reference sequence). The V gene lost 0 bases and the J gene lost 3 bases, with 11 bases spanning the gap. The CDR3 is 15 residues long.

The chain links TRBV3-1 to TRBJ2-7; D is perhaps TRBD2 (5 bases). Germline CDR1 LGHDT, CDR2 YNNKEL (reference sequence). The V end lost 2 bases, the J end lost 4 bases, and 9 bases lay between the germline ends. CDR3 length equals 13 residues. The CDR3 DNA follows: TGTGCCAGCAGCCAATCCTCGGGATACGAGCAGTACTTC. Translated: CASSQSSGYEQYF.

This clonotype was found many times. The chain is built from TRBV25-1 and TRBJ1-5; 11 bases are shared with TRBD1. J gave up 4 bases and V 3 bases, and 2 bases lay outside the gene matches. The CDR3 runs 15 residues. Germline assignment: CDR1 MGHDK and CDR2 SYGVNS. The CDR3 DNA sequence: TGTGCCAGCAGTGAGGGGGACAGGGGGAATCAGCCCCAGCATTTT. This translates into CASSEGDRGNQPQHF.

The chain has TRBV4-1 and TRBJ2-5, with a tentative D call TRBD1 (7 bases). The V and J ends lost 1 base and 0 bases respectively, with 18 bases between them. The germline CDR1 and CDR2 sequences are MGHRA and YSYEKL. The CDR3 runs to 18 residues. The CDR3 loop is CASSQVAGGRGYQETQYF. CDR3 bases: TGCGCCAGCAGCCAAGTAGCAGGGGGTCGGGGGTACCAAGAGACCCAGTACTTC.

The chain's CDR3 is CASSLMGRGTGELFF. The CDR3 DNA follows: TGCGCCAGCAGCCTGATGGGCAGGGGCACCGGGGAGCTGTTTTTT. The chain employs TRBV4-3 and TRBJ2-2; D is possibly TRBD1 (6 bases). Trimming pared 4 bases from V and 4 bases from J, leaving 13 bases between. CDR3 size: 15 residues. Germline V CDR1 and CDR2: LGHNA, YSLEER.

This clonotype was detected a few times. This chain joins TRBV5-1 and TRBJ1-1; TRBD1 might be the D (6 bases). Between the trimmed V and J ends, which lost 3 bases and 5 bases, there was a span of 14 bases. The CDR3 runs to 14 residues. Germline CDR1 is SGHRS and CDR2 is YFSETQ. For the CDR3, the DNA is TGCGCCAGCAGCTCCGATTGGGGGCGGACTGAAGCTTTCTTT. This encodes CASSSDWGRTEAFF.

In regard to this clonotype: A much larger clonotype is one base distant, so this may be a read error. The rearrangement uses TRBV5-5 and TRBJ2-3; the D is unclear. Trimming shortened V by 1 base and J by 2 bases, and 11 bases separated the two germline ends. The CDR3 runs to 15 residues. Germline V gene data show CDR1 as SGHKS and CDR2 as YYEKEE (reference sequence). In nucleotides, the CDR3 is TGTGCCAGCAGCTTGACAGTGGCCCTCACAGATACGCAGTATTTT. Protein sequence: CASSLTVALTDTQYF.

This clonotype was observed a few times. This rearrangement joins TRBV18 to TRBJ1-1, with D possibly matching TRBD1 (6 bases). From germline, CDR1 is KGHSH and CDR2 LQKENI. The CDR3 runs 19 residues. V was cut by 3 bases and J by 0 bases, with 23 bases left in between. CDR3 in amino acids: CASSPGTIYYQGMNTEAFF. The CDR3 nucleotides are TGTGCCAGCTCACCCGGGACCATTTACTACCAGGGGATGAACACTGAAGCTTTCTTT.

The chain couples TRBV12-3 or TRBV12-4 to TRBJ2-3, with TRBD2 as a possible D gene (6 bases). CDR3 length: 14 amino acids. V was pared by 5 bases and J by 2 bases, with 11 bases between. As DNA, the CDR3 is TGTGCCAGCAGTACGGGACTTCACACAGATACGCAGTATTTT. Its translation: CASSTGLHTDTQYF.

This clonotype came up a few times. The chain links TRBV6-5 to TRBJ2-3; 8 nucleotides align to TRBD1. Germline CDR1 and CDR2: MNHEY and SVGAGI. V was clipped by 2 bases and J by 3 bases; unmatched bases: 7. The CDR3 covers 16 residues. The CDR3 sequence is CASSYGWQGATDTQYF. CDR3 coding DNA: TGTGCCAGCAGTTACGGATGGCAGGGGGCGACAGATACGCAGTATTTT.

The chain uses TRBV15 and TRBJ2-1, with TRBD2 matching 10 bases. The CDR3 sequence is 19 residues long. Germline trimming cut 1 base from V and 4 bases from J; bases unmatched to any gene: 13. Germline loops: CDR1 LNHNV, CDR2 YYDKDF (reference sequence). The DNA of the CDR3 is TGTGCCACCAGCAGAGGTTACAGCGGGAGGGCCCAAGCGTACAATGAGCAGTTCTTC. As protein: CATSRGYSGRAQAYNEQFF.

V usage is TRBV19 and J usage is TRBJ2-7; 8 bases align to TRBD2. V was clipped by 2 bases and J by 5 bases; unmatched bases: 11. CDR1 and CDR2 from the germline V gene are LNHDA and SQIVND (reference sequence). The CDR3 contains 16 residues. The CDR3 DNA sequence: TGTGCCAGTAGTATAACGGGAGTAGCGGGATATAACGAGCAGTACTTC. This sequence encodes CASSITGVAGYNEQYF.

The rearrangement joins TRBV7-9 to TRBJ1-1, with 7 bases aligning to TRBD1. V lost 6 bases to trimming and J lost 0 bases; unmatched junction nucleotides: 4. The CDR3 is 14 residues long. Germline lookup yields CDR1 SEHNR and CDR2 FQNEAQ (reference sequence). In nucleotides, the CDR3 is TGTGCCAGCAGAACCGGGACAGTGAACACTGAAGCTTTCTTT. Protein: CASRTGTVNTEAFF. Based on the CDR3 plus reference TRBV7-9 and TRBJ1-1, the full variable domain is DTGVSQNPRHKITKRGQNVTFRCDPISEHNRLYWYRQTLGQGPEFLTYFQNEAQLEKSRLLSDRFSAERPKGSFSTLEIQRTEQGDSAMYLCASRTGTVNTEAFFGQGTRLTVV.

In this sample, this clonotype turned up once. The chain is built from TRBV5-1 and TRBJ1-2; D call uncertain. Trimming cost V 6 bases and J 0 bases, with 9 bases left between them. The CDR3 covers 13 residues. CDR1 and CDR2 (germline): SGHRS, YFSETQ. DNA for the CDR3: TGCGCCAGCACCTGGGCACCTAACTATGGCTACACCTTC. Encoded protein: CASTWAPNYGYTF. Full variable domain (outside the CDR3, taken from reference TRBV5-1 and TRBJ1-2): KAGVTQTPRYLIKTRGQQVTLSCSPISGHRSVSWYQQTPGQGLQFLFEYFSETQRNKGNFPGRFSGRQFSNSRSEMNVSTLELGDSALYLCASTWAPNYGYTFGSGTRLTVV.

The sample holds a few counts of this clonotype. The V and J genes are TRBV4-3 and TRBJ1-3; the D is unclear. V was pared by 0 bases and J by 0 bases, with 9 bases between. This CDR3 is 16 amino acids long. Germline V gene data show CDR1 as LGHNA and CDR2 as YSLEER. The CDR3 spells CASSQDRTNSGNTIYF. The CDR3 nucleotides read TGCGCCAGCAGCCAAGACAGGACCAACTCTGGAAACACCATATATTTT.